A selection of T cell receptor beta chains follows, all from one sample in a study of cytomegalovirus exposure and HLA in healthy donors. Repertoires were generated with immunoSEQ multiplex PCR, while TCRdb's copy carries only in-frame clones and drops some. Of 150,000 to 200,000 clones listed, about four fifths are singletons. Sequencing input: PBMCs. All receptors come from a woman aged 18-30 years in good health and CMV-seronegative. The CDR3 runs from the conserved cysteine through the conserved F or W. A D gene is named only where the DNA matches it firmly. Part of the rows lack a size; the others show once, few, many or a class for expanded clones.

size	V	J	D	DNA	CDR3
NA	TRBV4-1	TRBJ2-6	NA	TGCGCCAGCAGCCATACAGGGTCTGGGGCCAACGTCCTGACTTTC	CASSHTGSGANVLTF
once	TRBV6-5	TRBJ1-5	TRBD1	TGTGCCAGCAGTTACTCGACAGGGGGACAGCCCCAGCATTTT	CASSYSTGGQPQHF
NA	TRBV28	TRBJ1-1	NA	TGTGCCAGCAGTTTAGCGGGCAGCTGGGACACTGAAGCTTTCTTT	CASSLAGSWDTEAFF
NA	TRBV28	TRBJ1-4	TRBD1	TGTGCCAGCAGGAACCTCCGGGACAGTAATGAAAAACTGTTTTTT	CASRNLRDSNEKLFF
NA	TRBV28	TRBJ2-1	NA	TGTGCCAGCAGTTACCAACGAGGAGGCAGCTACAATGAGCAGTTCTTC	CASSYQRGGSYNEQFF
once	TRBV19	TRBJ1-2	TRBD1	TGTGCCAGTGAAGGACAGGGGGCGCAAGGCTACACCTTC	CASEGQGAQGYTF
NA	TRBV30	TRBJ2-3	NA	TGTGCCTGGAGTTACTCCACAGATACGCAGTATTTT	CAWSYSTDTQYF
NA	TRBV7-2	TRBJ2-3	NA	TGTGCCAGCAGCCCGGCAAAGACTGTCTCTGGCACAGATACGCAGTATTTT	CASSPAKTVSGTDTQYF
once	TRBV30	TRBJ2-3	TRBD2	TGTGCCTGGAGTGCGGGCGGGAGAGATTCAGATACGCAGTATTTT	CAWSAGGRDSDTQYF
NA	TRBV6-5	TRBJ2-5	NA	TGTGCCAGCAGTTATCGGGGTGAGACAGAGACCCAGTACTTC	CASSYRGETETQYF
NA	TRBV7-9	TRBJ2-2	TRBD2	TGTGCCAGCAGGGCAAGTGGGAGGGGCGCCGGGGAGCTGTTTTTT	CASRASGRGAGELFF
NA	TRBV27	TRBJ2-7	TRBD1	TGTGCCAGCAGTTTAAGACGGACAGGGGCGGGTGAGCAGTACTTC	CASSLRRTGAGEQYF
NA	TRBV10-2	TRBJ2-4	NA	TGCGCCAGCAGTGAGGAAGTACTATCAACCTTCGGGTCCAAAAACATTCAGTACTTC	CASSEEVLSTFGSKNIQYF
NA	TRBV29-1	TRBJ2-1	TRBD2	TGCAGCGTTGGGGGGACTAGCGGATACAATGAGCAGTTCTTC	CSVGGTSGYNEQFF
NA	TRBV7-9	TRBJ2-7	TRBD1	TGTGCCAGCAGCTTTCCCGTAGAGGGACAGGGGGTTTCCTACGAGCAGTACTTC	CASSFPVEGQGVSYEQYF
NA	TRBV2	TRBJ2-3	NA	TGTGCCAGCAGTGAAAGGGGCGGTGCGGTGTCGGATACGCAGTATTTT	CASSERGGAVSDTQYF
NA	TRBV5-6	TRBJ2-1	TRBD2	TGTGCCAGCAGCTCCAAAAGCGGAGCGGGAGATGTCAATGAGCAGTTCTTC	CASSSKSGAGDVNEQFF
few	TRBV4-2	TRBJ1-1	NA	TGTGCCAGCAGCCAAGATATTGGGCCAGTGAACACTGAAGCTTTCTTT	CASSQDIGPVNTEAFF
NA	TRBV6-5	TRBJ1-4	NA	TGTGCCAGCAGTTTTTCATCAGGGGTGGGGAGTGAAAAACTGTTTTTT	CASSFSSGVGSEKLFF
NA	TRBV27	TRBJ2-5	TRBD2	TGTGCCAGCAGCCGCCTGCCGGGACTAGGTCAAGAGACCCAGTACTTC	CASSRLPGLGQETQYF
NA	TRBV1	TRBJ2-1	NA	TGCACCAGCAGCCAAGGGACTAGCTCCCCCTACAATGAGCAGTTCTTC	CTSSQGTSSPYNEQFF
NA	TRBV30	TRBJ1-1	NA	TGTGCCTGGAGTGTGGGAGGGAACACTGAAGCTTTCTTT	CAWSVGGNTEAFF
NA	TRBV21-1	TRBJ2-7	NA	TGTGCCAGCAGCAGGCCGGGACTAGCGCCGCGCTACGAGCAGTACTTC	CASSRPGLAPRYEQYF
NA	TRBV4-1	TRBJ2-1	TRBD2	TGCGCCAGCAGCCAAGCTAGCGGGAGGGCTCGTTACAATGAGCAGTTCTTC	CASSQASGRARYNEQFF
NA	TRBV5-1	TRBJ2-1	NA	TGCGCCAGCAGCTCACGTACTAGGGACAATGAGCAGTTCTTC	CASSSRTRDNEQFF
NA	TRBV27	TRBJ2-1	TRBD1	TGTGCCAGCAGTCTGCAGGGACAGGGGGTTTGGAATGAGCAGTTCTTC	CASSLQGQGVWNEQFF
once	TRBV2	TRBJ2-5	NA	TGTGCCAGCAGTGTCCTGACTATTCAAGAGACCCAGTACTTC	CASSVLTIQETQYF
NA	TRBV19	TRBJ1-4	TRBD1	TGTGCCAGTAGTATGGACAGGGAGGAAAAACTGTTTTTT	CASSMDREEKLFF
NA	TRBV10-3	TRBJ2-7	TRBD2	TGTGCCATCAGTGAGACCGGACTAGCGGGAGTCCGCGAGCAGTACTTC	CAISETGLAGVREQYF
NA	TRBV4-3	TRBJ1-2	NA	TGCGCCAGCAGCCAAGTTTTACAGGCCAGCTGGCAATCTTATGGCTACACCTTC	CASSQVLQASWQSYGYTF
NA	TRBV25-1	TRBJ1-1	NA	TGTGCCAGCAGGGAGACGCTGAATACCGGAGCTTTCTTT	CASRETLNTGAFF
NA	TRBV11-1	TRBJ2-2	TRBD1	TGTGCCAGCAGCATTGTACAGGGGGTTGGCGGGGAGCTGTTTTTT	CASSIVQGVGGELFF
NA	TRBV7-2	TRBJ2-3	NA	TGTGCCAGCAGCTCGTTAGCGGTTGATACGCAGTATTTT	CASSSLAVDTQYF
NA	TRBV11-3	TRBJ2-1	NA	TGTGCCAGCAGTCCCCAGAAACTAGGGCGGGATGAGCAGTTCTTC	CASSPQKLGRDEQFF
NA	TRBV19	TRBJ2-1	NA	TGTGCCAGTAGTAGTATTAGCGGAAGCTCCTACAATGAGCAGTTCTTC	CASSSISGSSYNEQFF
NA	TRBV11-3	TRBJ2-5	NA	TGTGCCAGCAGCTACTTGGTTCAGACGGAGGTCGAGACCCAGTACTTC	CASSYLVQTEVETQYF
NA	TRBV14	TRBJ2-3	TRBD2	TGTGCCAGCAGCCAAGTCGAAACTAGCGGGGAAGATACGCAGTATTTT	CASSQVETSGEDTQYF
NA	TRBV5-1	TRBJ2-2	TRBD1	TGCGCCAGCAGCTTGGAGGGACAGGGGGTTACCGGGGAGCTGTTTTTT	CASSLEGQGVTGELFF
NA	TRBV25-1	TRBJ2-5	TRBD1	TGTGCCAGCACCCGACAGGGTCAAGAGACCCAGTACTTC	CASTRQGQETQYF
NA	TRBV5-6	TRBJ2-1	NA	TGTGCCAGCAGCTTAACAGGGACCTCCTACAATGAGCAGTTCTTC	CASSLTGTSYNEQFF
NA	TRBV12-5	TRBJ2-6	NA	TGTGCTAGTGGTTTGGTACTGAGTATCTCTGGGGCCAACGTCCTGACTTTC	CASGLVLSISGANVLTF
NA	TRBV5-1	TRBJ1-2	NA	TGCGCCAGCAGCTCGGACAGCTATGGCTACACCTTC	CASSSDSYGYTF
NA	TRBV25-1	TRBJ2-3	TRBD2	TGTGCCAGCAGTGAACCGAGCGGGAGGACTCGCACAGATACGCAGTATTTT	CASSEPSGRTRTDTQYF
NA	TRBV7-2	TRBJ2-7	TRBD2	TGTGCCAGCAGCTTAGCTAGCGGGTTCGGCTACGAGCAGTACTTC	CASSLASGFGYEQYF
NA	TRBV12-5	TRBJ2-2	NA	TGTGCTACGGGAGACACCGGGGAGCTGTTTTTT	CATGDTGELFF